The rows below give T cell receptor beta chains drawn from one sample of a study of regulatory T cells in long-lasting Graves disease. TCRdb recomputed calls from the multiplex PCR reads with MiXCR, one row per CDR3 protein. Of around 480,000 distinct CDR3 sequences listed, about 16% are singletons. The data were also submitted as part of a second study, on T cells in Graves' hyperthyroidism and ophthalmopathy.

Sample: peripheral blood mononuclear cells (PBMCs), taken at new diagnosis, from a patient treated with antithyroid drugs. The source is a middle-aged woman with Graves disease. CDR3s include the opening cysteine and the closing phenylalanine or tryptophan. D genes are given only for firm matches. Clone size, where shown, is once, few, many, or a class for clones that have expanded.

D: NA
V: TRBV12-3/TRBV12-4
J: TRBJ2-5
size: many
DNA: TGTGCCAGCAGTTATGCGGAGACCCAGTACTTC
CDR3: CASSYAETQYF

D: TRBD1
V: TRBV12-3/TRBV12-4
J: TRBJ1-4
size: NA
DNA: TGTGCCAGCAGCCCAAGGACAGGGTGGGATGAAAAACTGTTTTTT
CDR3: CASSPRTGWDEKLFF

D: NA
V: TRBV7-9
J: TRBJ2-1
size: many
DNA: TGTGCCAGCAGTTCGGATGACAGGACTACCAACAGAGAGCAGTTCTTC
CDR3: CASSSDDRTTNREQFF

D: TRBD1
V: TRBV6-2/TRBV6-3
J: TRBJ2-7
size: NA
DNA: TGTGCCAGCAGTGAACAGGGGCCTCTCTACGAGCAGTACTTC
CDR3: CASSEQGPLYEQYF

D: NA
V: TRBV12-5
J: TRBJ2-5
size: few
DNA: TGTGCTAGTGGTCCCGCGAATGGGGAGACCCAGTACTTC
CDR3: CASGPANGETQYF

D: NA
V: TRBV2
J: TRBJ1-1
size: few
DNA: TGTGCCAGCAGTCTATACAGTATGAACACTGAAGCTTTCTTT
CDR3: CASSLYSMNTEAFF

D: NA
V: TRBV7-2
J: TRBJ1-5
size: NA
DNA: TGTGCCAGCACCAGACAGACGAATCAGCCCCAGCATTTT
CDR3: CASTRQTNQPQHF

D: NA
V: TRBV19
J: TRBJ1-5
size: few
DNA: TGTGCCAGTAGTTGGGGGGGGTATAGCAATCAGCCCCAGCATTTT
CDR3: CASSWGGYSNQPQHF

D: NA
V: TRBV6-1
J: TRBJ2-7
size: NA
DNA: TGTGCCAGCAGCCTGAGTACAGGGTTCGAGCAGTACTTC
CDR3: CASSLSTGFEQYF

D: NA
V: TRBV5-1
J: TRBJ2-7
size: NA
DNA: TGCGCCAGCAGCCCCGGGTGGGACGAGCAGTACTTC
CDR3: CASSPGWDEQYF

D: TRBD1
V: TRBV27
J: TRBJ1-6
size: many
DNA: TGTGCCAGCAGTTTATTCGGGACAGGGGATTCACCCCTCCACTTT
CDR3: CASSLFGTGDSPLHF

D: TRBD1
V: TRBV11-2
J: TRBJ1-1
size: many
DNA: TGTGCCAGCAGCACAATCCAGGGGGAGAACACTGAAGCTTTCTTT
CDR3: CASSTIQGENTEAFF

D: NA
V: TRBV11-1
J: TRBJ1-1
size: many
DNA: TGTGCCAGCAGCTTAGCGCTAGAGAGGGCGGACACTGAAGCTTTCTTT
CDR3: CASSLALERADTEAFF

D: NA
V: TRBV12-5
J: TRBJ1-1
size: NA
DNA: TGTGCTAGTGGAATCAGACAGGACACTGAAGCTTTCTTT
CDR3: CASGIRQDTEAFF

D: NA
V: TRBV15
J: TRBJ2-5
size: many
DNA: TGTGCCACCAGCTGGGGACACCAAGAGACCCAGTACTTC
CDR3: CATSWGHQETQYF

D: NA
V: TRBV14
J: TRBJ1-1
size: many
DNA: TGTGCCAGCAGCCAATCCCGGACAGATTATGAAGCTTTCTTT
CDR3: CASSQSRTDYEAFF

D: NA
V: TRBV9
J: TRBJ1-6
size: once
DNA: TGTGCCAGCAGCCTTATGTCCGATTCACCCCTCCACTTT
CDR3: CASSLMSDSPLHF

D: NA
V: TRBV6-1
J: TRBJ1-6
size: many
DNA: TGTGCCAGCAGTGAATCCACAGGGTTAAATTCACCCCTCCACTTT
CDR3: CASSESTGLNSPLHF

D: TRBD1
V: TRBV2
J: TRBJ2-1
size: many
DNA: TGTGCCAGCCAACGTCGTAGTGGACAGGGGACCTACAATGAGCAGTTCTTC
CDR3: CASQRRSGQGTYNEQFF

D: NA
V: TRBV3-1
J: TRBJ1-2
size: many
DNA: TGTGCCAGCAGCCTCCGGGACTATGGCTACACCTTC
CDR3: CASSLRDYGYTF

D: TRBD1
V: TRBV6-1
J: TRBJ2-7
size: many
DNA: TGTGCCAGCAGGGGGACAGGTCACTCCTACGAGCAGTACTTC
CDR3: CASRGTGHSYEQYF

D: NA
V: TRBV12-3/TRBV12-4
J: TRBJ1-2
size: few
DNA: TGTGCCAGCAGTTCACAGGGTTCCCCCTGGACCTTC
CDR3: CASSSQGSPWTF

D: NA
V: TRBV28
J: TRBJ2-7
size: few
DNA: TGTGCCAGCGACAGTCATAGCTCCTACGAGCAGTACTTC
CDR3: CASDSHSSYEQYF

D: TRBD1
V: TRBV7-3
J: TRBJ2-6
size: NA
DNA: TGTGCCAGCAGCTCCGACAGGGTAACGGAAGGGGCCAACGTCCTGACTTTC
CDR3: CASSSDRVTEGANVLTF

D: NA
V: TRBV20-1
J: TRBJ2-7
size: many
DNA: TGCAGTGCGAGGACTACCTCCTACGAGCAGTACTTC
CDR3: CSARTTSYEQYF